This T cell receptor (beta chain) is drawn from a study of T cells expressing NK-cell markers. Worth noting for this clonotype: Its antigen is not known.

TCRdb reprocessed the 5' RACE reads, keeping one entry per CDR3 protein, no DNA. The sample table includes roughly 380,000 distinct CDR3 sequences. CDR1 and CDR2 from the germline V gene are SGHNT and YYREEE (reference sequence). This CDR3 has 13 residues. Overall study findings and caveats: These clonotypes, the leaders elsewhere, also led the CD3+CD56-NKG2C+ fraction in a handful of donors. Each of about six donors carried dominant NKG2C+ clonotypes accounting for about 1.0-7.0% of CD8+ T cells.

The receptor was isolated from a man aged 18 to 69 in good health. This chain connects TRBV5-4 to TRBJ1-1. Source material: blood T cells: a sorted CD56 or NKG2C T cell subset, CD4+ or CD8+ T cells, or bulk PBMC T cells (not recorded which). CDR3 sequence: CASSLDLITEAFF.